The sequence of this TCR beta chain was determined in a study of blood T cell repertoires in COVID-19. Study-level background: PBMCs, B-cell-depleted T cells, or T cells were the source of the cDNA or gDNA that made up the material.

This clone was seen only a few times. Original processing notes: Estimates of nucleated cell counts were drawn from the amplification of reference gene primers. Only in-frame clones appear in the TCRdb table, and some are missing; sequencing was by immunoSEQ multiplex PCR. The DNA gave D and trimming, while V, J and clone size come from that table. This table has 90,000 to 130,000 clones, 71% appearing once. Between the trimmed V and J ends, which lost 2 bases and 6 bases, there was a span of 4 bases. The CDR3 has 11 residues. Germline-derived CDR1 and CDR2 are LGHDT and YNNKEL (reference sequence). The sequencing sample was made of peripheral blood. The V call is TRBV3-1 (or the pseudogene TRBV3-2), the J call TRBJ1-1, with D uncertain. This TCR came from a woman between 35 and 50 years old with acute or convalescent COVID-19. CDR3 residues: CASSQSAEAFF. The DNA of the CDR3 is TGTGCCAGCAGCCAAAGCGCTGAAGCTTTCTTT.